This T cell receptor beta chain was captured in a study of technical replicates of blood from a handful of donors. This CDR3 has 13 residues. The germline V and J ends were trimmed by 3 bases and 3 bases, with 8 bases remaining between them. The germline CDR1 and CDR2 sequences are MDHEN and SYDVKM. Profiling relied on immunoSEQ multiplex PCR, and the TCRdb table lists in-frame clones only, not all of them. The sample lists about 80,000 clones, approximately 93% occurring once. The TCR originated in a human donor in good health. The sequencing sample was made of T cells isolated from PBMCs. The V gene is TRBV28, the J gene TRBJ1-2; TRBD1 might be the D (5 bases). CDR3 nucleotide sequence: TGTGCCAGCAGTTTCGCGGGGGACTATGGCTACACCTTC. Translated, it gives CASSFAGDYGYTF.